The 12 T cell receptor beta chains listed next were all sequenced from one sample in a study of blood T cell repertoires in COVID-19 (TCRdb year 2020). To prepare the library, the immunoSEQ multiplex PCR assay was applied. In its TCRdb copy, this immuneACCESS table keeps in-frame sequences only and misses some clones. Where compared with another copy, unresolved V genes explain less than half of these, and the others have no known cause. The sample records around 55,000 clones, 75% to 95% of which are singletons. The top ten constitute approximately 6% of the sample. Material: peripheral blood. Receptors were obtained from a man in his forties with acute or convalescent COVID-19.

The genes are TRBV27 and TRBJ1-2; D possibly corresponds to TRBD1 (5 bases). Germline CDR1 is MNHEY and CDR2 is SMNVEV (reference sequence). This CDR3 has 13 amino acids. V lost 5 bases and J 7 bases, leaving 14 bases between the germline ends. CDR3 region: CASSVTARGGYTF. The DNA of the CDR3 is TGTGCCAGCAGTGTGACAGCCCGTGGTGGCTACACCTTC.

CDR3 region: CASRKPGLAAHNEQFF. The CDR3 nucleotides read TGTGCCAGTCGTAAACCGGGACTAGCGGCACACAATGAGCAGTTCTTC. The chain joins TRBV19 to TRBJ2-1; 11 bases are a match to TRBD2. Germline V CDR1 and CDR2: LNHDA, SQIVND (reference sequence). V trimming: 8 bases; J trimming: 5 bases; junction bases outside the gene matches: 11. The CDR3 has 16 residues.

The chain employs TRBV14 and TRBJ2-7; 8 bases line up with TRBD2. This CDR3 spans 15 amino acids. Per germline, CDR1 SGHDN and CDR2 FVKESK. V gave up 1 base and J gave up 4 bases; unmatched junction bases: 6. DNA for the CDR3: TGTGCCAGCAGCCAAGGTTCTAGCGGGTCGTACGAGCAGTACTTC. Its protein product is CASSQGSSGSYEQYF.

This chain joins TRBV7-9 and TRBJ2-4; D might be TRBD2 (6 bases). V was cut by 3 bases and J by 0 bases, with 9 bases left in between. The CDR3 has 15 residues. In germline, CDR1 is SEHNR, CDR2 FQNEAQ (reference sequence). Written as DNA, the CDR3 is TGTGCCAGCAGCTTCCCGGGGGTAGCCAAAAACATTCAGTACTTC. Amino acid sequence: CASSFPGVAKNIQYF.

The genes are TRBV4-1 and TRBJ1-4; perhaps TRBD1 as D (6 bases). The V gene lost 4 bases and the J gene lost 4 bases, with 10 bases spanning the gap. This CDR3 has 14 residues. Germline-derived CDR1 and CDR2 are MGHRA and YSYEKL. CDR3 protein: CASSPGEHNEKLFF. CDR3 DNA sequence: TGCGCCAGCAGCCCAGGGGAGCATAATGAAAAACTGTTTTTT.

CDR3 in amino acids: CASSGRLAGGRETQYF. DNA of the CDR3: TGTGCCAGCAGTGGGCGACTAGCGGGGGGGAGAGAGACCCAGTACTTC. The V gene is TRBV6-1, the J gene TRBJ2-5; 14 bases line up with TRBD2. CDR3 length equals 16 residues. The J segment lost 4 bases and the V segment lost 4 bases, leaving 5 bases of the junction unmatched. CDR1 and CDR2 from the germline V gene are MNHNS and SASEGT.

V gene TRBV11-2 combines with J gene TRBJ2-7, with D tentatively TRBD1 (6 bases). The CDR3 totals 15 residues. V was clipped by 2 bases and J by 5 bases, with 16 bases between them. The germline V gene has CDR1 SGHAT and CDR2 FQNNGV. The CDR3 here is CASSLTRTAPNEQYF. The CDR3, as DNA: TGTGCCAGCAGCTTAACCCGGACAGCTCCTAACGAGCAGTACTTC.

This clone was seen just once. The rearrangement uses TRBV5-1 and TRBJ1-6, with D maybe TRBD1 (5 bases). CDR1 is SGHRS, CDR2 YFSETQ, per germline. This CDR3 is built from 16 residues. V lost 0 bases and J lost 4, with 11 bases in between. CDR3 residues: CASSLAPRQYNSPLHF. CDR3 in DNA: TGCGCCAGCAGCTTGGCTCCTAGACAGTATAATTCACCCCTCCACTTT.

V and J are TRBV7-9 and TRBJ1-4; a weak D match, TRBD1 (5 bases). Germline V gives CDR1 SEHNR, CDR2 FQNEAQ (reference sequence). The length of the CDR3 is 14 residues. V was pared by 5 bases and J by 8 bases, with 15 bases between. The CDR3 here is CASSPAGMQEKLFF. CDR3 coding DNA: TGTGCCAGCAGCCCCGCAGGGATGCAGGAAAAACTGTTTTTT.

This sequence joins TRBV6-5 and TRBJ1-6; D remains unclear. V shed 8 bases and J shed 7 bases, with 9 bases lying between them. This CDR3 has 12 amino acids. Per the germline V gene, CDR1 is MNHEY and CDR2 is SVGAGI. The CDR3 spells CASSVGNSPLHF. The DNA for the CDR3 is TGTGCCAGCTCTGTGGGCAATTCACCCCTCCACTTT.

The chain uses TRBV6-1 and TRBJ1-1; D call uncertain. Germline values: CDR1 MNHNS, CDR2 SASEGT. The CDR3 totals 14 residues. Trimming stripped 3 bases from V and 3 bases from J, with 11 bases between. CDR3 coding DNA: TGTGCCAGCAGTGATCGAGGGCCTGACACTGAAGCTTTCTTT. Its translation: CASSDRGPDTEAFF.

This chain uses TRBV5-8 with TRBJ1-4, with D perhaps matching TRBD1 (6 bases). V lost 4 bases to trimming and J lost 5 bases, with 9 bases between them. The CDR3 is made up of 13 amino acids. Germline lookup yields CDR1 SGHTS and CDR2 YDEGEE. As DNA, the CDR3 is TGTGCCAGCAGCCTACAGGGAAATGAAAAACTGTTTTTT. It codes for CASSLQGNEKLFF. Variable domain in full (rest from reference TRBV5-8 and TRBJ1-4): EAGVTQSPTHLIKTRGQQATLRCSPISGHTSVYWYQQALGLGLQFLLWYDEGEERNRGNFPPRFSGRQFPNYSSELNVNALELEDSALYLCASSLQGNEKLFFGSGTQLSVL.